This T cell receptor beta chain was observed in a study of T cells after yellow fever vaccination. Study-wide findings and caveats: Re-detected after boosting: most primary clones, approximately 97% of CD4 and 80% to 90% of CD8.

Trimming took off 8 bases at V and 2 bases at J, with 14 bases between the two ends. The CDR3 spans 14 residues. In germline, CDR1 is MNHEY, CDR2 SVGEGT. 5'RACE template switching produced TCR cDNA carrying a universal primer site and UMIs. MiXCR, applied by TCRdb to the 5' RACE reads, yields one record per CDR3 protein. The repertoire consists of 550,000 to 750,000 distinct CDR3 sequences, with approximately 12% occurring once and the leading ten covering 11% to 15%. There are a few counts of this clonotype. Its antigen is not identified. Sequences were derived from PBMCs, sampled on the day of the yellow fever booster vaccination. The chain has TRBV6-2 or TRBV6-3 and TRBJ2-3; D is undetermined. The receptor was derived from a man younger than 40 who received the YFV17D yellow fever vaccine. DNA of the CDR3: TGTGCCAGCTCCCCCCATGTGGTCACAGATACGCAGTATTTT. It specifies CASSPHVVTDTQYF.